The rows below give T cell receptor beta chains drawn from one sample of a study of blood T cell repertoires in COVID-19. Data came from immunoSEQ multiplex PCR; TCRdb stores just in-frame clones and leaves some out. The data contain about 39,000 clones, 70% to 90% of them seen just once; the ten biggest clones take up over 8%. The specimen was peripheral blood. These receptors were obtained from a man aged 55 to 70 in a cohort sampled during active COVID-19. Both conserved end residues are part of each CDR3. D genes are given only for firm matches. Where a row states a size, it is once, few, many or the class of an expanded clone; other rows omit it.

clone size	D gene	V gene	J gene	CDR3 DNA	CDR3 protein
-	TRBD1	TRBV6-2/TRBV6-3	TRBJ1-5	TGTGCCAGCAGTTACTCGACAGGGACAAATCAGCCCCAGCATTTT	CASSYSTGTNQPQHF
-	-	TRBV7-8	TRBJ1-1	TGTGCCAGCAGCTTAGTGGGGGGAGGTACTGAAGCTTTCTTT	CASSLVGGGTEAFF
-	TRBD1	TRBV24-1	TRBJ2-5	TGTGCCACCAGTGATTTAAGGACAGGGGCGGAGACCCAGTACTTC	CATSDLRTGAETQYF
-	-	TRBV27	TRBJ2-3	TGTGCCAGCAGTGTCCGGGGGGCCGGCACAGATACGCAGTATTTT	CASSVRGAGTDTQYF
-	TRBD2	TRBV5-8	TRBJ2-3	TGTGCCAGCAGCTTACTAGCGGGCAGCACAGATACGCAGTATTTT	CASSLLAGSTDTQYF
-	-	TRBV5-1	TRBJ2-7	TGCGCCAGCAGCCCCTCTAGTTACGAGCAGTACTTC	CASSPSSYEQYF
-	TRBD1	TRBV9	TRBJ2-2	TGTGCCAGCAGCGTGTCCCCTACAGGGGGCAGGGGGGAGCTGTTTTTT	CASSVSPTGGRGELFF
-	TRBD1	TRBV2	TRBJ1-5	TGTGCCAGCAGTCCCGGACAGGGGAACTATCAGCCCCAGCATTTT	CASSPGQGNYQPQHF
once	TRBD2	TRBV19	TRBJ2-5	TGTGCCAGTACTGGACTAGCGGGAGGGCAAGAGACCCAGTACTTC	CASTGLAGGQETQYF
-	-	TRBV27	TRBJ2-1	TGTGCCAGCAGCCCCCGAGGCAACAACAATGAGCAGTTCTTC	CASSPRGNNNEQFF
-	TRBD1	TRBV7-9	TRBJ2-7	TGTGCCAGCAGCTTATACCTCGGACAGGGAACGGCCCGTTCCTACGAGCAGTACTTC	CASSLYLGQGTARSYEQYF
few	-	TRBV7-2	TRBJ1-5	TGTGCCAGCAGCTCTCACTCTGGCAATCAGCCCCAGCATTTT	CASSSHSGNQPQHF
-	TRBD2	TRBV10-3	TRBJ2-3	TGTGCCACCCGTAGCGGGAGGGAAACAGATACGCAGTATTTT	CATRSGRETDTQYF
-	TRBD1	TRBV30	TRBJ2-5	TGTGCCTGGAACCTCCCGACAGGGAAAGAGACCCAGTACTTC	CAWNLPTGKETQYF
-	TRBD2	TRBV19	TRBJ2-2	TGTGCCAGTAAAGGCGGGGGTAGTGGGCACGGGGAGCTGTTTTTT	CASKGGGSGHGELFF
few	-	TRBV27	TRBJ1-5	TGTGCCAGCAGTTTGGGGGCTGGGGGCAATCAGCCCCAGCATTTT	CASSLGAGGNQPQHF
-	-	TRBV6-9	TRBJ1-5	TGTGCCAGCAGTTATGGAGGGGGGGGAGGGGAGTTT	CASSYGGGGGEF
-	-	TRBV3-1/TRBV3-2	TRBJ1-2	TGTGCCAGCAGCCAGGGGGCTGTGAACTATGGCTACACCTTC	CASSQGAVNYGYTF
many	-	TRBV4-1	TRBJ1-1	TGCGCCAGCAGCCAAGGCGGCGGGATGAACACTGAAGCTTTCTTT	CASSQGGGMNTEAFF
-	-	TRBV5-1	TRBJ2-1	TGCGCCAGCAGCGCCAAACAGGGAGAGTCCAATGAGCAGTTCTTC	CASSAKQGESNEQFF
few	TRBD1	TRBV5-4	TRBJ1-2	TGTGCCAGCAGCTGGAGGGCAGGGGGCGACTATGGCTACACCTTC	CASSWRAGGDYGYTF
-	-	TRBV27	TRBJ1-5	TGTGCCAGCAGTCCCTGGGCCAGGGATGAGCCCCAGCATTTT	CASSPWARDEPQHF
once	-	TRBV12-3/TRBV12-4	TRBJ2-7	TGTGCCAGCAGTTTACCCCCCCAATACGAGCAGTACTTC	CASSLPPQYEQYF
-	-	TRBV28	TRBJ1-4	TGTGCCAGCAGCCTAACAGGGAATAATGAAAAACTGTTTTTT	CASSLTGNNEKLFF
-	-	TRBV7-9	TRBJ2-3	TGTGCCAGCAGCTTAGGCTGGAACGGGGATACGCAGTATTTT	CASSLGWNGDTQYF
-	-	TRBV29-1	TRBJ2-3	TGCAGCGTTGGTCGGGTTGACACAGATACGCAGTATTTT	CSVGRVDTDTQYF